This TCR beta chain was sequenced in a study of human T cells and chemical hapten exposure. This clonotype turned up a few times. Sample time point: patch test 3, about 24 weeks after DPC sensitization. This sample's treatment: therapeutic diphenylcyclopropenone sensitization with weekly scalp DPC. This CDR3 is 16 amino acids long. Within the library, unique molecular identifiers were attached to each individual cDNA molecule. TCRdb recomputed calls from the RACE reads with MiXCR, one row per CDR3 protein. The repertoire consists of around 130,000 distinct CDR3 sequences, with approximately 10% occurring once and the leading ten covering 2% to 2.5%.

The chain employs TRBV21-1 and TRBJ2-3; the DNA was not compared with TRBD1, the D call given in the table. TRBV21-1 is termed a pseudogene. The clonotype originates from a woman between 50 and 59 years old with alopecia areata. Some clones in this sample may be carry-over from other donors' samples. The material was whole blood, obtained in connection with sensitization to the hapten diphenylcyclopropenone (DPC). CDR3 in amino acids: CASRMRTGYLTDTQYF. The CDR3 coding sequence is TGTGCCAGCAGGATGAGGACAGGCTATCTCACAGATACGCAGTATTTT.